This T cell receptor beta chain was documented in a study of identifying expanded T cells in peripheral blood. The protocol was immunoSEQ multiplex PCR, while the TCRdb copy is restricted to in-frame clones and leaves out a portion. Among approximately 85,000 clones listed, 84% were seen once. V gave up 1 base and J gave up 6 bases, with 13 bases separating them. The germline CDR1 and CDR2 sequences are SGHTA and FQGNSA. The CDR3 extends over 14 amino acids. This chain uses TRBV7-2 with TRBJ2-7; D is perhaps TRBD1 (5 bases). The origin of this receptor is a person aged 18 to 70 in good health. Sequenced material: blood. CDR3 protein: CASSLGQGTGEQYF. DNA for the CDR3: TGTGCCAGCAGCTTAGGGCAGGGAACCGGCGAGCAGTACTTC. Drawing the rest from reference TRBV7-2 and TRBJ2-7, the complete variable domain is GAGVSQSPSNKVTEKGKDVELRCDPISGHTALYWYRQSLGQGLEFLIYFQGNSAPDKSGLPSDRFSAERTGGSVSTLTIQRTQQEDSAVYLCASSLGQGTGEQYFGPGTRLTVT.